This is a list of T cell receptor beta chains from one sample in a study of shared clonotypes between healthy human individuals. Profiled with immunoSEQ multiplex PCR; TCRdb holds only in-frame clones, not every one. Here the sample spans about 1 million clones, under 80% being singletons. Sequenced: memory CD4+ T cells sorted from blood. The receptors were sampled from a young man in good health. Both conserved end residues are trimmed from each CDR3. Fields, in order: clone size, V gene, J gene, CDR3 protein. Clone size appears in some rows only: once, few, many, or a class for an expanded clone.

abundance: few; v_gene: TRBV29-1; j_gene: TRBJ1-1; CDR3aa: SATGPGRMNTEAF
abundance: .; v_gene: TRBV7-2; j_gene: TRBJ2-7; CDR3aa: ASSLSASQSSYEQY
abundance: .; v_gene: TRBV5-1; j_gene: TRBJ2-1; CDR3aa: ASRLEREIHEQF
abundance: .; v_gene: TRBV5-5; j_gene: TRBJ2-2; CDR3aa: ASEYSRQGITGELF
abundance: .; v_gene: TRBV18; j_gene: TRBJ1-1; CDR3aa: ASSQSGQGREAF
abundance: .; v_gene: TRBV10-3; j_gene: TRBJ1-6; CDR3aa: AISESPGSNSPLH
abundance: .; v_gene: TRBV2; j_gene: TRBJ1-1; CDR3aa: ASSTSGGPSNTEAF
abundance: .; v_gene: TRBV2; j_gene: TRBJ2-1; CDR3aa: ASLTRSNEQF
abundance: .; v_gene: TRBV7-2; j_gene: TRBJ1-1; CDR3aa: ASSLDATSTEAF
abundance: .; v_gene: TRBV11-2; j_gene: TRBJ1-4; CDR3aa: ASSLGTREKLF
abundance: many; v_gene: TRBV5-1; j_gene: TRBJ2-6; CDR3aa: ASSSGQGTGANVLT
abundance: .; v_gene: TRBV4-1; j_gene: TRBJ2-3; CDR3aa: ASSLTRRTDTQY
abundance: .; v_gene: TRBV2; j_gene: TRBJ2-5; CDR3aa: ASSGTSGGVKETQY